The rows below give T cell receptor beta chains drawn from one sample of a study of T cell responses to AZD1222 COVID-19 vaccine. Clones were sequenced by immunoSEQ multiplex PCR, and TCRdb holds only the in-frame ones, with some missing. The sample has 120,000 to 150,000 clones, roughly 90% seen once. The sample here was peripheral blood, taken 28 days after the second AZD1222 dose. All receptors come from an adult who received the AZD1222 COVID-19 vaccine. Each CDR3 is given with its conserved first and last residue. The D gene is left open where the match is weak. Not all rows give a size; the values are once, few, many and, for expanded clones, a class.

j_gene: TRBJ1-1
abundance: -
d_gene: -
v_gene: TRBV9
CDR3nt: TGTGCCAGCAGCCCGATGTTGGGGGGGCCCGCAGGAAACACTGAAGCTTTCTTT
CDR3aa: CASSPMLGGPAGNTEAFF

j_gene: TRBJ2-3
abundance: -
d_gene: TRBD1
v_gene: TRBV13
CDR3nt: TGTGCCAGCAGCTTAGGGGCAGGGGGCGCAGATACGCAGTATTTT
CDR3aa: CASSLGAGGADTQYF

j_gene: TRBJ2-1
abundance: -
d_gene: -
v_gene: TRBV27
CDR3nt: TGTGCCAGCTCAGATTATCTCAGTTTTAGTCACAATGAGCAGTTCTTC
CDR3aa: CASSDYLSFSHNEQFF

j_gene: TRBJ2-1
abundance: -
d_gene: -
v_gene: TRBV7-2
CDR3nt: TGTGCCAGCAGCTTTTACAGGGGGGGTGGATACAATGAGCAGTTCTTC
CDR3aa: CASSFYRGGGYNEQFF

j_gene: TRBJ1-3
abundance: -
d_gene: -
v_gene: TRBV7-8
CDR3nt: TGTGCCAGCAGCTTAGAAAGGGGACTCGGAAACACCATATATTTT
CDR3aa: CASSLERGLGNTIYF

j_gene: TRBJ2-2
abundance: -
d_gene: -
v_gene: TRBV6-2/TRBV6-3
CDR3nt: TGTGCCAGCAGTTACGTGAGAAGGGCCGGGGAGCTGTTTTTT
CDR3aa: CASSYVRRAGELFF

j_gene: TRBJ2-1
abundance: -
d_gene: -
v_gene: TRBV20-1
CDR3nt: TGCAGTGCTAGTTGGGACGTTCACTCCTACAATGAGCAGTTCTTC
CDR3aa: CSASWDVHSYNEQFF

j_gene: TRBJ1-6
abundance: -
d_gene: -
v_gene: TRBV20-1
CDR3nt: TGCAGTGCTAGTGCCGTGGCGGGGTATAATTCACCCCTCCACTTT
CDR3aa: CSASAVAGYNSPLHF

j_gene: TRBJ1-3
abundance: -
d_gene: TRBD1
v_gene: TRBV2
CDR3nt: TGTGCCAGCTCGGGACAGGGGAACACCATATATTTT
CDR3aa: CASSGQGNTIYF

j_gene: TRBJ1-2
abundance: -
d_gene: TRBD1
v_gene: TRBV19
CDR3nt: TGTGCCAGTAGTTCCCTTCGGGACAGAGTTAACTATGGCTACACCTTC
CDR3aa: CASSSLRDRVNYGYTF

j_gene: TRBJ1-5
abundance: -
d_gene: -
v_gene: TRBV6-1
CDR3nt: TGTGCCAGCAGTGATTCGGGGGCTTACCAGCCCCAGCATTTT
CDR3aa: CASSDSGAYQPQHF

j_gene: TRBJ1-2
abundance: -
d_gene: -
v_gene: TRBV6-1
CDR3nt: TGTGCCAGCAGCCTTAGCGGGGAGGGCTACACCTTC
CDR3aa: CASSLSGEGYTF

j_gene: TRBJ1-1
abundance: -
d_gene: TRBD1
v_gene: TRBV5-1
CDR3nt: TGCGCCAGCAGCTCGGGGACAGGGGGGAACACTGAAGCTTTCTTT
CDR3aa: CASSSGTGGNTEAFF

j_gene: TRBJ1-1
abundance: -
d_gene: TRBD1
v_gene: TRBV7-3
CDR3nt: TGTGCCAGCAGGTCCCAGGGACAGCGAAACACTGAAGCTTTCTTT
CDR3aa: CASRSQGQRNTEAFF

j_gene: TRBJ1-4
abundance: -
d_gene: -
v_gene: TRBV28
CDR3nt: TGTGCCAGCAGTCCCCCCGGGTGGGCGAATGAAAAACTGTTTTTT
CDR3aa: CASSPPGWANEKLFF

j_gene: TRBJ1-2
abundance: few
d_gene: TRBD1
v_gene: TRBV7-2
CDR3nt: TGTGCCAGCAGCCAGACAGGGGACTATGGCTACACCTTC
CDR3aa: CASSQTGDYGYTF

j_gene: TRBJ2-1
abundance: -
d_gene: TRBD2
v_gene: TRBV5-4
CDR3nt: TGTGCCAGCAGCTCATGGGGGGGGGTTAGCGGAAGCTCCTACAATGAGCAGTTCTTC
CDR3aa: CASSSWGGVSGSSYNEQFF

j_gene: TRBJ2-7
abundance: -
d_gene: TRBD2
v_gene: TRBV5-5
CDR3nt: TGTGCCAGCAGCTACCTTAGCGGGAGGGCCCCTTACGAGCAGTACTTC
CDR3aa: CASSYLSGRAPYEQYF

j_gene: TRBJ1-3
abundance: -
d_gene: TRBD1
v_gene: TRBV28
CDR3nt: TGTGCCACCCTCCCAAGGACAGGGGGAAACACCATATATTTT
CDR3aa: CATLPRTGGNTIYF

j_gene: TRBJ1-2
abundance: -
d_gene: -
v_gene: TRBV6-5
CDR3nt: TGTGCCAGCACGCCGACGAGCGGACCAGTCACCTTC
CDR3aa: CASTPTSGPVTF

j_gene: TRBJ1-2
abundance: -
d_gene: -
v_gene: TRBV3-1/TRBV3-2
CDR3nt: TGTGCCAGCAGCCAGGGGGACTATGGCTACACCTTC
CDR3aa: CASSQGDYGYTF

j_gene: TRBJ1-5
abundance: few
d_gene: -
v_gene: TRBV19
CDR3nt: TGTGCCAGTAGTATACAGGACAATCAGCCCCAGCATTTT
CDR3aa: CASSIQDNQPQHF

j_gene: TRBJ2-4
abundance: -
d_gene: -
v_gene: TRBV15
CDR3nt: TGTGCCACCAACGAAGGGAGCCTTGGGCTCCCAGCCAAAAACATTCAGTACTTC
CDR3aa: CATNEGSLGLPAKNIQYF

j_gene: TRBJ1-1
abundance: -
d_gene: -
v_gene: TRBV10-1
CDR3nt: TGCGCCAGCAGTGATGCCCTGAACACTGAAGCTTTCTTT
CDR3aa: CASSDALNTEAFF

j_gene: TRBJ1-6
abundance: -
d_gene: TRBD1
v_gene: TRBV2
CDR3nt: TGTGCCAGCATCCCGGACAGGGGGTCCCATTCACCCCTCCACTTT
CDR3aa: CASIPDRGSHSPLHF

j_gene: TRBJ1-1
abundance: -
d_gene: -
v_gene: TRBV28
CDR3nt: TGTGCCGTTGGTATGTGGTCTTTCTTT
CDR3aa: CAVGMWSFF

j_gene: TRBJ1-6
abundance: -
d_gene: -
v_gene: TRBV27
CDR3nt: TGTGCCAGCAGTTTAAGGGGAGCTAATTCACCCCTCCACTTT
CDR3aa: CASSLRGANSPLHF

j_gene: TRBJ1-6
abundance: -
d_gene: TRBD1
v_gene: TRBV27
CDR3nt: TGTGCCAGCAGTTTTCAGGGGGCTAATTCACCCCTCCACTTT
CDR3aa: CASSFQGANSPLHF

j_gene: TRBJ1-2
abundance: -
d_gene: -
v_gene: TRBV12-3/TRBV12-4
CDR3nt: TGTGCCAGCAGTTTTGACTTAGGCGGCTACACCTTC
CDR3aa: CASSFDLGGYTF

j_gene: TRBJ1-4
abundance: -
d_gene: TRBD1
v_gene: TRBV30
CDR3nt: TGTGCCTGGACGGCAGGGGGTGGTGAAAAACTGTTTTTT
CDR3aa: CAWTAGGGEKLFF

j_gene: TRBJ1-6
abundance: -
d_gene: -
v_gene: TRBV5-1
CDR3nt: TGCGCCAGCAGCTTGGAGGGGGTTGGCAATTCACCCCTCCACTTT
CDR3aa: CASSLEGVGNSPLHF

j_gene: TRBJ2-1
abundance: -
d_gene: TRBD2
v_gene: TRBV24-1
CDR3nt: TGTGCCACCAGCGAACGGGGGGGCATGTACAATGAGCAGTTCTTC
CDR3aa: CATSERGGMYNEQFF

j_gene: TRBJ1-2
abundance: -
d_gene: TRBD1
v_gene: TRBV12-3/TRBV12-4
CDR3nt: TGTGCCAGCAGTTTAGGACAGGGAGGCTACACCTTC
CDR3aa: CASSLGQGGYTF

j_gene: TRBJ1-2
abundance: -
d_gene: TRBD1
v_gene: TRBV24-1
CDR3nt: TGTGCCACCAGTGATTTCCTCAGGACAGGCGGTGGCTACACCTTC
CDR3aa: CATSDFLRTGGGYTF

j_gene: TRBJ2-4
abundance: once
d_gene: -
v_gene: TRBV2
CDR3nt: TGTGCCAGCAGATTAGAGGGGGGAAACATTCAGTACTTC
CDR3aa: CASRLEGGNIQYF

j_gene: TRBJ1-1
abundance: -
d_gene: -
v_gene: TRBV16
CDR3nt: TGTGCCAGCAGCCAAAAAGGCCCCCGAGAAGCTTTCTTT
CDR3aa: CASSQKGPREAFF

j_gene: TRBJ1-1
abundance: -
d_gene: -
v_gene: TRBV27
CDR3nt: TGTGCCAGCAGTTTTGGTCAGAGGACCACTGAAGCTTTCTTT
CDR3aa: CASSFGQRTTEAFF

j_gene: TRBJ1-4
abundance: -
d_gene: TRBD1
v_gene: TRBV6-5
CDR3nt: TGTGCCAGCAGTTCTACAGGGGCGACTAATGAAAAACTGTTTTTT
CDR3aa: CASSSTGATNEKLFF

j_gene: TRBJ2-5
abundance: -
d_gene: -
v_gene: TRBV21-1
CDR3nt: TGTGCCAGCAGCATGAGAACGGGGCGCGGCGGAAAAGAGACCCAGTACTTC
CDR3aa: CASSMRTGRGGKETQYF

j_gene: TRBJ2-5
abundance: -
d_gene: TRBD1
v_gene: TRBV2
CDR3nt: TGTGCCAGCAGATTCACCGGGACAGGCGCAGAGACCCAGTACTTC
CDR3aa: CASRFTGTGAETQYF

j_gene: TRBJ2-7
abundance: -
d_gene: TRBD2
v_gene: TRBV7-9
CDR3nt: TGTGCCAGCAGTCTAGCGGGGCCAATCTACGAGCAGTACTTC
CDR3aa: CASSLAGPIYEQYF

j_gene: TRBJ1-2
abundance: -
d_gene: TRBD1
v_gene: TRBV7-9
CDR3nt: TGTGCCAGCAGCTTAGTCGAGGGCAGGGGGAATACTAACTATGGCTACACCTTC
CDR3aa: CASSLVEGRGNTNYGYTF

j_gene: TRBJ1-1
abundance: -
d_gene: -
v_gene: TRBV28
CDR3nt: TGTGCCAGCAGATGGTCTAAAGGTGAAGCTTTCTTT
CDR3aa: CASRWSKGEAFF

j_gene: TRBJ1-1
abundance: -
d_gene: -
v_gene: TRBV12-3/TRBV12-4
CDR3nt: TGTGCCAGCAGTTTAGGACAGCGTCGAGCCGCTTTCTTT
CDR3aa: CASSLGQRRAAFF

j_gene: TRBJ1-4
abundance: -
d_gene: -
v_gene: TRBV5-1
CDR3nt: TGCGCCAGCAGCTTAAGGACAGACGAAAAACTGTTTTTT
CDR3aa: CASSLRTDEKLFF